This TCR beta chain was sequenced for a study of OX40 agonist ivuxolimab in advanced cancers. Data came from immunoSEQ multiplex PCR; TCRdb stores just in-frame clones and leaves some out. The sample lists approximately 56,000 clones, approximately 86% occurring once. CDR1 is LNHNV and CDR2 is YYDKDF in the germline V gene (reference sequence). Trimming removed 8 bases from V and 3 bases from J; junction bases left unmatched: 4. CDR3 length: 13 amino acids. The sample was CD4+ or CD8+ T cells sorted from blood, taken in a trial of the OX40 agonist ivuxolimab. This sequence was found in an adult with an advanced solid tumor such as melanoma, head and neck, liver or kidney cancer. The chain is built from TRBV15 and TRBJ2-1; 7 bases map to TRBD2. CDR3 sequence: CATGDYFYNEQFF. CDR3 DNA: TGTGCCACCGGGGACTATTTCTACAATGAGCAGTTCTTC. Supplemented by reference TRBV15 and TRBJ2-1, the full variable domain reads DAMVIQNPRYQVTQFGKPVTLSCSQTLNHNVMYWYQQKSSQAPKLLFHYYDKDFNNEADTPDNFQSRRPNTSFCFLDIRSPGLGDTAMYLCATGDYFYNEQFFGPGTRLTVL.